The rows below give T cell receptor beta chains drawn from one sample of a study of radiotherapy plus CTLA-4 blockade in lung cancer. Profiling relied on immunoSEQ multiplex PCR, and the TCRdb table lists in-frame clones only, not all of them. The table records around 80,000 clones, over 80% of them present only once. Sample: peripheral blood, taken from a patient treated with radiotherapy plus ipilimumab. The origin of the receptors is a human donor with non-small cell lung cancer who had stable disease on radiotherapy plus ipilimumab. Both conserved end residues are part of each CDR3. Fields, in order: D gene, CDR3 length, V gene, J gene, clone size, CDR3 protein, CDR3 DNA. A D gene is named only where the DNA matches it firmly. Size values are once, few and many counts, or a class for expanded clones, and some rows have none.

-,14,TRBV7-2,TRBJ1-1,-,CASSPSYLNTEAFF,TGTGCCAGCAGCCCCAGTTACTTGAACACTGAAGCTTTCTTT
-,12,TRBV30,TRBJ2-4,-,CAWSVGKNIQYF,TGTGCCTGGAGTGTGGGGAAAAACATTCAGTACTTC
-,14,TRBV27,TRBJ1-1,-,CASSPGRGSTEAFF,TGTGCCAGCAGTCCTGGGAGGGGGAGCACTGAAGCTTTCTTT
-,19,TRBV27,TRBJ2-7,-,CASSLSGGKIVGSSYEQYF,TGTGCCAGCAGTTTATCGGGCGGGAAGATTGTGGGAAGCTCCTACGAGCAGTACTTC
-,15,TRBV9,TRBJ2-1,-,CASSPTASIRNEQFF,TGTGCCAGCAGCCCCACGGCTAGCATAAGGAATGAGCAGTTCTTC
TRBD1,15,TRBV7-2,TRBJ1-6,-,CASSAQGVANSPLHF,TGTGCCAGCAGCGCCCAGGGGGTGGCCAATTCACCCCTCCACTTT
TRBD1,16,TRBV2,TRBJ2-7,-,CASSPGTGGNPYEQYF,TGTGCCAGCTCACCTGGGACAGGAGGGAATCCTTACGAGCAGTACTTC
TRBD1,17,TRBV19,TRBJ2-5,-,CASSSFFGGQGQETQYF,TGTGCCAGTAGCTCTTTCTTCGGGGGACAGGGCCAGGAGACCCAGTACTTC
TRBD1,15,TRBV27,TRBJ2-2,-,CASRLDRVTTGELFF,TGTGCCAGCAGGCTCGACAGGGTTACCACCGGGGAGCTGTTTTTT
-,15,TRBV7-6,TRBJ2-3,-,CASSSLEGYTDTQYF,TGTGCCAGCTCCTCTTTAGAGGGGTACACAGATACGCAGTATTTT
TRBD1,14,TRBV11-3,TRBJ2-3,-,CASSSGTGTDTQYF,TGTGCCAGCAGCTCCGGGACAGGCACAGATACGCAGTATTTT
-,13,TRBV7-2,TRBJ1-1,-,CASSFAPNTEAFF,TGTGCCAGCAGCTTCGCCCCGAACACTGAAGCTTTCTTT
TRBD2,18,TRBV5-1,TRBJ2-3,once,CASSSGLAGSPSTDTQYF,TGCGCCAGCAGCTCGGGACTAGCGGGGTCGCCTAGCACAGATACGCAGTATTTT
TRBD1,15,TRBV5-8,TRBJ2-7,-,CASSMGQGISYEQYF,TGTGCCAGCAGCATGGGACAGGGCATTTCCTACGAGCAGTACTTC
-,18,TRBV7-6,TRBJ1-3,-,CASSLTPPMGDSGNTIYF,TGTGCCAGCAGCTTAACACCCCCGATGGGGGACTCTGGAAACACCATATATTTT
-,14,TRBV18,TRBJ2-5,-,CASSPPGQQETQYF,TGTGCCAGCTCACCACCAGGCCAGCAAGAGACCCAGTACTTC
TRBD1,16,TRBV4-2,TRBJ1-5,-,CASSQSDRASNQPQHF,TGTGCCAGCAGCCAGAGTGACAGGGCGAGCAATCAGCCCCAGCATTTT